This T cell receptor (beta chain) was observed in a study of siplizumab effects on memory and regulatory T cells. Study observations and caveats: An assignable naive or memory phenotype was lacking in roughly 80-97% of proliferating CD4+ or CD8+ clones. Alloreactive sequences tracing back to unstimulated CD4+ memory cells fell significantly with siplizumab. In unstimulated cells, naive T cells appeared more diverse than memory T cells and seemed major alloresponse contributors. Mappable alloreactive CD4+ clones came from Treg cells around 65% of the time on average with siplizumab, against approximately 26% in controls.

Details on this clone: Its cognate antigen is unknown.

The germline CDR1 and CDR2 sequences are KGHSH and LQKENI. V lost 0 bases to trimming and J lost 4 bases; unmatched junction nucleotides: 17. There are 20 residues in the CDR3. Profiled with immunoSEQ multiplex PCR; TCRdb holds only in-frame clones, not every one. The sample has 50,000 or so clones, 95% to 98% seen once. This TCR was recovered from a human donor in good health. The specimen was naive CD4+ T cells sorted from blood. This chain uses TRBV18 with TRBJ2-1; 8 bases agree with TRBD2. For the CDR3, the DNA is TGTGCCAGCTCACCACCGCCTAGCGGGTCCCTTAATAAGGGGTACAATGAGCAGTTCTTC. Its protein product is CASSPPPSGSLNKGYNEQFF.